Listed here are 26 T cell receptor beta chains from one sample, sequenced in a study of beta chain features in type 1 diabetes (dated by TCRdb to the late 2010s). Beyond this particular receptor, the publication reports: In all four CD4+ subsets, TCRB CDR3 length was moderately but significantly shorter in type 1 diabetes patients.

Antigens of these TCRs are unknown. The library was produced with the immunoSEQ multiplex PCR assay. The entire amount of isolated RNA was reverse transcribed using the High Capacity cDNA Reverse Transcription Kit, so the sequenced TCRB transcripts were expressed ones. TCRdb carries this immuneACCESS record with in-frame sequences only. Its versions omit some clonotypes, under half of them owing to an unresolved V gene in the studies checked, with the rest unexplained. Here the sample has fewer than 30,000 clones; 56% occur a single time. Under 1.5% of the sample belongs to the ten largest clones. The sequencing sample was made of Tregs from blood. In the paper's terms, the cell subset or site label means: regulatory CD4+ T cells. The receptors originated from a young woman with type 1 diabetes.

The chain carries TRBV5-1 and TRBJ1-1; 7 bases line up with TRBD1. Unmatched junction bases numbered 10, after V lost 5 bases and J lost 6 bases. Germline CDR1 and CDR2: SGHRS and YFSETQ. The CDR3 totals 14 residues. CDR3 sequence reads: CASREGAAGSEAFF. The CDR3 coding sequence is TGCGCCAGCAGAGAGGGGGCGGCCGGCTCTGAAGCTTTCTTT.

This chain links TRBV7-9 with TRBJ2-7; 10 bases match TRBD2. The J segment lost 4 bases and the V segment lost 5 bases, leaving 5 bases of the junction unmatched. This CDR3 spans 14 amino acids. Germline CDR1 is SEHNR and CDR2 is FQNEAQ (reference sequence). The CDR3, as DNA: TGTGCCAGCAGCCGAGCGGGGGGGCCGTACGAGCAGTACTTC. Translated: CASSRAGGPYEQYF.

In this sample, this clone turned up a few times. This rearrangement joins TRBV28 to TRBJ1-2; a weak D match, TRBD1 (5 bases). CDR3 length: 14 amino acids. Trimming took 5 bases from V and 3 from J, leaving 13 bases between them. CDR1 and CDR2 from the germline V gene are MDHEN and SYDVKM. The CDR3 DNA follows: TGTGCCAGCAGTACCCTGGAGGGGTACTATGGCTACACCTTC. Protein sequence: CASSTLEGYYGYTF.

This chain connects TRBV29-1 to TRBJ2-3; 8 bases are shared with TRBD2. V lost 4 bases to trimming and J lost 2 bases; unmatched junction nucleotides: 8. The CDR3 is 15 residues long. Per germline, CDR1 SQVTM and CDR2 ANQGSEA. The DNA for the CDR3 is TGCAGCGTTGTACTTAGCGGGACCACCACAGATACGCAGTATTTT. This gives the protein CSVVLSGTTTDTQYF.

The V call is TRBV6-1, the J call TRBJ2-7; D is unresolved. The CDR3 extends over 12 amino acids. The V gene's germline CDR1 is MNHNS and CDR2 SASEGT. V lost 4 bases and J 0 bases, leaving 4 bases between the germline ends. CDR3 DNA: TGTGCCAGCAGTGGTCTCTCCTACGAGCAGTACTTC. This sequence encodes CASSGLSYEQYF.

This clone has only a few counts. This chain connects TRBV18 to TRBJ2-7; 7 bases line up with TRBD1. The CDR3 loop spans 13 amino acids. J was trimmed by 1 base and V by 5 bases; bases with no gene match: 2. Germline loops: CDR1 KGHSH, CDR2 LQKENI. CDR3 residues: CASSSTGSYEQYV. DNA for the CDR3: TGTGCCAGCTCATCGACAGGGTCCTACGAGCAGTACGTC.

This clone was seen just once. The V gene is TRBV4-3, the J gene TRBJ2-5; 12 bases fit TRBD2. The CDR3 consists of 16 residues. From germline, CDR1 is LGHNA and CDR2 YSLEER. V shed 1 base and J 2 bases; nucleotides not matched to a gene: 2. This CDR3 reads CASSQAGLAGQETQYF. In DNA form, the CDR3 reads TGCGCCAGCAGCCAAGCCGGACTAGCGGGACAAGAGACCCAGTACTTC.

The gene calls are TRBV20-1 and TRBJ2-5; 7 nucleotides agree with TRBD1. J was trimmed by 8 bases and V by 6 bases; bases with no gene match: 6. The V gene's germline CDR1 is DFQATT and CDR2 SNEGSKA (reference sequence). The CDR3 extends over 11 amino acids. CDR3 coding DNA: TGCAGTGCGCCACAGGGGTTAACCCAGTACTTC. Its protein product is CSAPQGLTQYF.

The chain couples TRBV7-2 to TRBJ2-7; D may be TRBD1 (6 bases). Trimming took 2 bases from V and 6 from J, leaving 11 bases between them. The CDR3 covers 13 residues. CDR1 and CDR2 from the germline V gene are SGHTA and FQGNSA. CDR3 in DNA: TGTGCCAGCAGCTTACAGGGGAGAGGCGAGCAGTACTTC. It codes for CASSLQGRGEQYF.

The rearrangement links TRBV19 to TRBJ1-1; unclear D gene. The germline V and J ends were trimmed by 5 bases and 0 bases, with 7 bases remaining between them. The V gene's germline CDR1 is LNHDA and CDR2 SQIVND (reference sequence). This CDR3 has 13 amino acids. The CDR3 protein is CASSLYVNTEAFF. Here the CDR3 DNA reads TGTGCCAGTAGTCTATATGTGAACACTGAAGCTTTCTTT.

The chain joins TRBV7-2 to TRBJ2-7; 7 nucleotides line up with TRBD2. The germline gives CDR1 SGHTA, CDR2 FQGNSA. This CDR3 is 18 amino acids long. The J segment lost 2 bases and the V segment lost 1 base, leaving 14 bases of the junction unmatched. The CDR3 bases are TGTGCCAGCAGCTTAGTTTTTCATGGGGGAGGGTCCGCCTACGAGCAGTACTTC. It is translated as CASSLVFHGGGSAYEQYF.

The rearrangement links TRBV5-1 to TRBJ2-3, with no clear D. V gave up 0 bases and J gave up 0 bases, with 8 bases separating them. The CDR3 runs 15 residues. Per the germline V gene, CDR1 is SGHRS and CDR2 is YFSETQ. CDR3 protein: CASSLAGPSTDTQYF. For the CDR3, the DNA is TGCGCCAGCAGCTTGGCCGGTCCTAGCACAGATACGCAGTATTTT.

This chain joins TRBV27 and TRBJ2-3, with TRBD2 identical over 8 bases. V gave up 1 base and J gave up 6 bases; unmatched junction bases: 6. Germline CDR1 is MNHEY and CDR2 is SMNVEV (reference sequence). The CDR3 contains 15 residues. CDR3: CASSLLSGGPDTQYF. CDR3 sequence (DNA): TGTGCCAGCAGTTTATTGAGCGGGGGCCCGGATACGCAGTATTTT.

This clone was observed a few times. J is TRBJ1-2 and V is TRBV28; 8 bases align to TRBD1. Germline CDR1 and CDR2: MDHEN and SYDVKM. The length of the CDR3 is 15 residues. With 3 bases clipped from V and 4 bases from J, the junction kept 7 bases outside the gene matches. CDR3 nucleotides: TGTGCCAGCAGTTTTCCCAGGGGGCAAAGCTATGGCTACACCTTC. Translated, it gives CASSFPRGQSYGYTF.

The V call is TRBV28, the J call TRBJ1-4, with D possibly matching TRBD1 (6 bases). The V end lost 6 bases, the J end lost 8 bases, and 16 bases lay between the germline ends. Germline loops: CDR1 MDHEN, CDR2 SYDVKM. The CDR3 extends over 14 amino acids. The CDR3 nucleotides are TGTGCCAGCAGCCAAACAGGGCTTGGGGAAAAACTGTTTTTT. This encodes CASSQTGLGEKLFF. Together with reference TRBV28 and TRBJ1-4, the CDR3 gives the full variable domain: DVKVTQSSRYLVKRTGEKVFLECVQDMDHENMFWYRQDPGLGLRLIYFSYDVKMKEKGDIPEGYSVSREKKERFSLILESASTNQTSMYLCASSQTGLGEKLFFGSGTQLSVL.

The V call is TRBV5-1, the J call TRBJ1-6, with 8 bases matching TRBD1. The CDR3 loop spans 15 amino acids. Germline CDR1 is SGHRS and CDR2 is YFSETQ. J lost 7 bases, V lost 4 bases, and 7 bases had no gene match. DNA of the CDR3: TGCGCCAGCAGCCCAAATACAGGGGGGAATTCACCCCTCCACTTT. Amino acids: CASSPNTGGNSPLHF.

The V gene is TRBV11-2, the J gene TRBJ2-7; D perhaps matches TRBD2 (5 bases). Germline V gene data show CDR1 as SGHAT and CDR2 as FQNNGV. The V gene lost 4 bases and the J gene lost 0 bases, with 13 bases spanning the gap. This CDR3 is 15 amino acids long. In DNA form, the CDR3 reads TGTGCCAGCAGCTACGACGGGGATCTCTCCTACGAGCAGTACTTC. This gives the protein CASSYDGDLSYEQYF.

The V call is TRBV7-9, the J call TRBJ1-1, with unresolved D. Germline CDR1 and CDR2: SEHNR and FQNEAQ (reference sequence). Trimming left V 1 base short and J 6 bases short, with 9 bases between. The CDR3 loop spans 13 amino acids. The chain's CDR3 is CASSLESGSEAFF. CDR3 coding DNA: TGTGCCAGCAGCTTAGAGTCGGGGTCTGAAGCTTTCTTT.

This chain uses TRBV7-9 with TRBJ1-4; 11 positions match TRBD1. The CDR3 loop spans 15 amino acids. Trimming took 4 bases from V and 5 from J; bases not matched to a gene: 3. Germline loops: CDR1 SEHNR, CDR2 FQNEAQ (reference sequence). The chain's CDR3 is CASSSGTGGNEKLFF. DNA for the CDR3: TGTGCCAGCAGCTCCGGGACAGGGGGAAATGAAAAACTGTTTTTT.

This clone was counted between two and nine times. The rearrangement links TRBV18 to TRBJ2-1; 15 nucleotides agree with TRBD2. Unmatched junction bases numbered 12, after V lost 4 bases and J lost 8 bases. Per germline, CDR1 KGHSH and CDR2 LQKENI. The CDR3 loop spans 18 amino acids. The DNA for the CDR3 is TGTGCCAGCTCACTTGACGGACTAGCGGGAGGGCTGGGCGATGAGCAGTTCTTC. Protein: CASSLDGLAGGLGDEQFF.

V is TRBV4-2 and J is TRBJ1-2; possibly TRBD1 for D (6 bases). The CDR3 is 13 residues long. Trimming cost V 0 bases and J 8 bases, with 10 bases left between them. From germline, CDR1 is LGHNA and CDR2 YNFKEQ. CDR3 sequence: CASSQEQGRGYTF. The CDR3 DNA reads as TGTGCCAGCAGCCAAGAGCAGGGGCGAGGCTACACCTTC.

The V call is TRBV4-3, the J call TRBJ2-2; TRBD1 is a possible D gene (6 bases). The CDR3 sequence is 16 residues long. Looked up from germline, CDR1 is LGHNA and CDR2 is YSLEER. Trimming took 0 bases from V and 5 from J, leaving 13 bases between them. In nucleotides, the CDR3 is TGCGCCAGCAGCCAAGATCGTCATCAGGGGACCGGGGAGCTGTTTTTT. It specifies CASSQDRHQGTGELFF.

The rearrangement links TRBV5-1 to TRBJ2-7; the match to TRBD1 covers 9 bases. Trimming took 5 bases from V and 11 from J; bases not matched to a gene: 8. CDR3 length: 12 residues. CDR1 and CDR2 (germline): SGHRS, YFSETQ. In DNA form, the CDR3 reads TGCGCCAGCAGGAACAGGGGGCCGAGGGAGTACTTC. Translated: CASRNRGPREYF. The variable domain in full, with the rest retrieved from reference TRBV5-1 and TRBJ2-7, is KAGVTQTPRYLIKTRGQQVTLSCSPISGHRSVSWYQQTPGQGLQFLFEYFSETQRNKGNFPGRFSGRQFSNSRSEMNVSTLELGDSALYLCASRNRGPREYFGPGTRLTVT.

This clone was recorded once. This chain connects TRBV7-9 to TRBJ1-2; 8 nucleotides agree with TRBD1. V shed 5 bases, J shed 2 bases, and the junction held 4 bases outside the gene matches. The CDR3 contains 14 residues. Germline V gene lookup returns CDR1 SEHNR and CDR2 FQNEAQ (reference sequence). CDR3 amino acids: CASSSTGGNYGYTF. As DNA, the CDR3 is TGTGCCAGCAGCAGTACAGGGGGAAACTATGGCTACACCTTC.

V and J are TRBV19 and TRBJ2-7; D is possibly TRBD1 (6 bases). The CDR3 loop spans 17 amino acids. Trimming shortened V by 7 bases and J by 7 bases, and 29 bases separated the two germline ends. Germline V lookup: CDR1 LNHDA, CDR2 SQIVND (reference sequence). CDR3 in DNA: TGTGCCAGTACCAGGGGCGTGGCATCGGGACACCCCAATGAGCAGTACGTC. Protein sequence: CASTRGVASGHPNEQYV.

The chain has TRBV7-2 and TRBJ2-2, with D maybe TRBD2 (5 bases). Trimming pared 5 bases from V and 2 bases from J, leaving 12 bases between. The germline V gene encodes CDR1 SGHTA and CDR2 FQGNSA. The CDR3 has 15 amino acids. CDR3 nucleotides: TGTGCCAGCAGCCGGGATGCGGTCAACACCGGGGAGCTGTTTTTT. It translates to CASSRDAVNTGELFF.